Listed below are T cell receptor beta chains from one sample, sequenced in a study of cytomegalovirus exposure and HLA in healthy donors. Generated by immunoSEQ multiplex PCR, the TCRdb table keeps only in-frame clones and is missing some. The sample has under 200,000 clones; about 80% are singletons. Specimen: PBMCs. Source of these receptors: a man aged 55-75 years in good health and CMV-seronegative. Each CDR3 is given with its conserved first and last residue. Fields, in order: V gene, J gene, D gene, clone size, CDR3 protein, CDR3 DNA. A D gene is named only where the DNA matches it firmly. Only some rows state a clone size, as once, few, many or a class for expanded clones.

>TRBV27|TRBJ1-6|.|.
CASRPMEVRSPLHF
TGTGCCAGCCGTCCCATGGAGGTTCGTTCACCCCTCCACTTT
>TRBV7-6|TRBJ2-3|.|.
CASSLVVTADTQYF
TGTGCCAGCAGCTTAGTCGTTACGGCAGATACGCAGTATTTT
>TRBV18|TRBJ2-7|TRBD2|.
CASSLTSGQKPYEQYF
TGTGCCAGCTCACTGACTAGCGGACAAAAGCCTTACGAGCAGTACTTC
>TRBV2|TRBJ2-3|TRBD2|.
CASSESLAGIGTDTQYF
TGTGCCAGCAGTGAATCACTAGCGGGGATTGGTACAGATACGCAGTATTTT
>TRBV5-4|TRBJ2-5|TRBD2|.
CASSFASGRGEETQYF
TGTGCCAGCAGCTTTGCTAGCGGGAGAGGTGAAGAGACCCAGTACTTC
>TRBV6-1|TRBJ1-1|.|once
CASSEAIGRQNLNTEAFF
TGTGCCAGCAGTGAAGCGATCGGAAGACAGAACTTGAACACTGAAGCTTTCTTT
>TRBV10-3|TRBJ2-7|.|.
CAISDRDMSYEQYF
TGTGCCATCAGCGACCGGGACATGTCCTACGAGCAGTACTTC
>TRBV11-1|TRBJ1-1|TRBD1|few
CASSLAKTGANTEAFF
TGTGCCAGCAGCTTAGCAAAGACAGGGGCCAACACTGAAGCTTTCTTT
>TRBV30|TRBJ1-1|.|.
CAWRIDTRFTEAFF
TGTGCCTGGAGAATCGACACGAGATTCACTGAAGCTTTCTTT
>TRBV5-4|TRBJ2-2|.|few
CASSAGQSVSGELFF
TGTGCCAGCAGCGCTGGACAGTCTGTATCCGGGGAGCTGTTTTTT
>TRBV28|TRBJ2-3|.|.
CASSQPAGTDTQYF
TGTGCCAGCAGCCAACCGGCGGGCACAGATACGCAGTATTTT
>TRBV21-1|TRBJ1-2|.|.
CASSDRDRGWEDYGYTF
TGTGCCAGCAGCGACCGGGACAGGGGGTGGGAGGACTACGGCTACACCTTC
>TRBV6-1|TRBJ1-6|TRBD1|.
CASSEAWTGNSPLHF
TGTGCCAGCAGTGAAGCTTGGACAGGGAATTCACCCCTCCACTTT
>TRBV27|TRBJ2-7|TRBD2|.
CASRVGLAGGVRAYEQYF
TGTGCCAGCAGGGTGGGACTAGCGGGGGGTGTACGCGCCTACGAGCAGTACTTC
>TRBV6-1|TRBJ1-2|.|.
CASSGGWGRDGYTF
TGTGCCAGCAGTGGGGGTTGGGGCAGGGATGGCTACACCTTC
>TRBV9|TRBJ2-7|TRBD1|.
CASSPRTGEQYF
TGTGCCAGCAGCCCGAGGACAGGGGAGCAGTACTTC
>TRBV5-1|TRBJ2-3|TRBD1|.
CASSLALDRGVDTQYF
TGCGCCAGCAGCTTGGCCCTGGACAGGGGAGTAGATACGCAGTATTTT
>TRBV5-1|TRBJ2-1|TRBD2|.
CASSLAPSGVNEQFF
TGCGCCAGCAGCTTGGCTCCTAGCGGGGTTAATGAGCAGTTCTTC
>TRBV4-1|TRBJ2-3|TRBD2|.
CASSQTSGAYTDTQYF
TGCGCCAGCAGCCAGACTAGCGGAGCATACACAGATACGCAGTATTTT
>TRBV5-6|TRBJ2-1|.|.
CASSFTRYNEQFF
TGTGCCAGCAGCTTTACGAGATACAATGAGCAGTTCTTC
>TRBV7-6|TRBJ2-5|TRBD1|.
CASSQQGTQETQYF
TGTGCCAGCAGCCAACAGGGGACCCAAGAGACCCAGTACTTC
>TRBV28|TRBJ2-3|TRBD1|.
CASSSPGQGTDTQYF
TGTGCCAGCAGTTCCCCGGGACAGGGAACCGATACGCAGTATTTT
>TRBV6-5|TRBJ1-3|.|.
CASSPPGSGNTIYF
TGTGCCAGCAGTCCCCCGGGCTCTGGAAACACCATATATTTT
>TRBV19|TRBJ2-7|TRBD2|.
CASSITSGYEQYF
TGTGCCAGTAGTATCACTAGCGGCTACGAGCAGTACTTC
>TRBV9|TRBJ1-3|.|few
CASSPRDSGNTIYF
TGTGCCAGCAGCCCCCGGGACTCTGGAAACACCATATATTTT
>TRBV23-1|TRBJ2-5|.|.
CASSQPGLQETQYF
TGCGCCAGCAGTCAGCCGGGACTCCAAGAGACCCAGTACTTC
>TRBV5-6|TRBJ1-1|.|.
CASSLVGRDNAEAFF
TGTGCCAGCAGCTTGGTCGGCCGGGACAACGCTGAAGCTTTCTTT
>TRBV2|TRBJ1-4|.|.
CASSRTGGSEEKLFF
TGTGCCAGCAGTAGAACAGGCGGATCCGAAGAAAAACTGTTTTTT
>TRBV30|TRBJ2-5|.|few
CAWSVKETQYF
TGTGCCTGGAGTGTCAAAGAGACCCAGTACTTC
>TRBV18|TRBJ1-5|.|.
CASSRVSGVSNQPQHF
TGTGCCAGCTCACGGGTTTCAGGGGTTAGCAATCAGCCCCAGCATTTT
>TRBV6-6|TRBJ2-7|TRBD2|.
CASSPGQGLRNEQYF
TGTGCCAGCAGTCCCGGGCAGGGACTAAGGAACGAGCAGTACTTC
>TRBV6-1|TRBJ2-5|.|.
CASRRGTVQETQYF
TGTGCCAGCAGACGCGGGACAGTCCAAGAGACCCAGTACTTC
>TRBV6-6|TRBJ1-1|TRBD1|.
CASSYPNGQADTEAFF
TGTGCCAGCAGTTACCCCAACGGACAGGCAGACACTGAAGCTTTCTTT
>TRBV6-5|TRBJ2-3|TRBD2|.
CASTRSSGRPDTQYF
TGTGCCAGCACCCGTTCCAGCGGGAGGCCAGATACGCAGTATTTT
>TRBV5-1|TRBJ2-2|TRBD1|.
CASSLGTGFGARNTGELFF
TGCGCCAGCAGCTTAGGGACAGGGTTCGGGGCGAGGAACACCGGGGAGCTGTTTTTT
>TRBV7-9|TRBJ1-2|.|.
CASSPSGQWAYGYTF
TGTGCCAGCAGCCCAAGCGGGCAGTGGGCGTATGGCTACACCTTC
>TRBV28|TRBJ1-2|TRBD1|.
CASTYTGQGEYGYTF
TGTGCCAGCACCTACACCGGACAGGGGGAGTATGGCTACACCTTC
>TRBV5-1|TRBJ1-5|.|.
CASSRSGGPNQPQHF
TGCGCCAGCAGTAGATCGGGGGGCCCCAATCAGCCCCAGCATTTT
>TRBV29-1|TRBJ2-7|TRBD1|once
CSVGDSLPTYEQYF
TGCAGCGTTGGGGACAGTCTCCCGACCTACGAGCAGTACTTC
>TRBV5-6|TRBJ1-2|TRBD1|.
CASSPLTGGDSSGGYTF
TGTGCCAGCAGCCCGTTGACAGGGGGCGATTCATCGGGTGGCTACACCTTC
>TRBV2|TRBJ1-2|TRBD1|.
CASRGQGATGYTF
TGTGCCAGCAGGGGACAGGGGGCGACGGGCTACACCTTC
>TRBV2|TRBJ1-2|.|.
CASALDSNYGYTF
TGTGCCAGCGCTTTGGACAGTAACTATGGCTACACCTTC
>TRBV5-1|TRBJ2-2|TRBD1|.
CASSLLGTGNTGELFF
TGCGCCAGCAGCCTACTGGGGACAGGGAACACCGGGGAGCTGTTTTTT
>TRBV5-1|TRBJ2-5|TRBD1|.
CASSQTGGDETQYF
TGCGCCAGCAGCCAAACAGGGGGTGATGAGACCCAGTACTTC
>TRBV4-2|TRBJ1-2|.|.
CASSQETGGAYGYPF
TGTGCCAGCAGCCAAGAGACAGGAGGAGCCTATGGCTACCCCTTC
>TRBV6-4|TRBJ1-4|.|.
CASSEEGGGEKLFF
TGTGCCAGCAGTGAAGAGGGAGGGGGTGAAAAACTGTTTTTT
>TRBV4-1|TRBJ2-1|.|.
CASSQNMGREQFF
TGCGCCAGCAGCCAAAACATGGGCCGTGAGCAGTTCTTC
>TRBV18|TRBJ2-5|TRBD2|.
CASSPPASGYQETQYF
TGTGCCAGCTCACCACCGGCTAGCGGGTACCAAGAGACCCAGTACTTC
>TRBV29-1|TRBJ1-1|TRBD1|few
CSAGTGNTEAFF
TGCAGCGCAGGGACAGGGAACACTGAAGCTTTCTTT
>TRBV19|TRBJ1-5|TRBD1|.
CASSIPTGAYDSNQPQHF
TGTGCCAGTAGTATTCCGACAGGGGCATATGATAGCAATCAGCCCCAGCATTTT
>TRBV19|TRBJ2-7|.|.
CASSIRGYEQYF
TGTGCCAGTAGTATTAGGGGCTACGAGCAGTACTTC
>TRBV7-7|TRBJ2-3|.|.
CASSLGAWDTQYF
TGTGCCAGCAGCCTGGGGGCGTGGGATACGCAGTATTTT
>TRBV15|TRBJ1-2|TRBD1|.
CATSKDRAIHGYTF
TGTGCCACCAGCAAGGACAGGGCTATTCATGGCTACACCTTC
>TRBV28|TRBJ2-3|TRBD2|many
CASSFLAGTDTQYF
TGTGCCAGCAGTTTCCTAGCGGGCACAGATACGCAGTATTTT
>TRBV5-4|TRBJ2-3|TRBD2|.
CASSLGVGGRDTQYF
TGTGCCAGCAGCTTGGGGGTGGGAGGGAGAGATACGCAGTATTTT
>TRBV5-1|TRBJ1-5|.|.
CASSLGAGSQPQHF
TGCGCCAGCAGCTTGGGGGCAGGGTCTCAGCCCCAGCATTTT
>TRBV7-2|TRBJ1-1|.|.
CASSLLSQGTEAFF
TGTGCCAGCAGCTTATTGAGTCAGGGTACTGAAGCTTTCTTT